These T cell receptor beta chains were read from a single sample in a study of blood T cell repertoires in COVID-19. Sequencing was performed with immunoSEQ multiplex PCR; in TCRdb, only in-frame clones are kept and a portion is missing. The sample contains about 130,000 clones, roughly four fifths of which appear only once. Sequencing used peripheral blood. The receptors here all came from a man in his sixties with acute or convalescent COVID-19. Both conserved end residues are part of each CDR3. A D gene is named only where the DNA matches it firmly. Clone size is shown for a subset of rows, as once, few, many or a class of expanded clone.

D,V,size,J,CDR3,DNA
TRBD2,TRBV5-1,.,TRBJ2-1,CASSKPGLAGVNEQFF,TGCGCCAGCTCTAAACCGGGACTAGCGGGAGTCAATGAGCAGTTCTTC
.,TRBV6-5,.,TRBJ1-6,CASSYHGGNSPLHF,TGTGCCAGCAGTTACCACGGGGGGAATTCACCCCTCCACTTT
TRBD2,TRBV24-1,.,TRBJ2-1,CATSDDRLAGLGYNEQFF,TGTGCCACCAGTGACGACCGACTAGCGGGACTTGGTTACAATGAGCAGTTCTTC
TRBD2,TRBV2,few,TRBJ2-1,CASDGTTYNEQFF,TGTGCCAGCGACGGGACTACCTACAATGAGCAGTTCTTC
.,TRBV18,few,TRBJ1-6,CASSGTTSSYNSPLHF,TGTGCCAGCTCAGGGACAACGAGCTCCTATAATTCACCCCTCCACTTT
TRBD1,TRBV10-3,once,TRBJ2-7,CAITSGTGTVDEQYF,TGTGCCATCACATCCGGGACAGGGACCGTCGACGAGCAGTACTTC
.,TRBV5-1,.,TRBJ2-3,CASTTGRQASTDTQYF,TGCGCCAGCACAACTGGGAGACAGGCCAGCACAGATACGCAGTATTTT
.,TRBV30,.,TRBJ1-2,CAWSPGVRGYTF,TGTGCCTGGAGCCCCGGGGTGCGGGGCTACACCTTC
TRBD1,TRBV3-1/TRBV3-2,.,TRBJ1-2,CASSQVGQGIYGYTF,TGTGCCAGCAGCCAAGTCGGACAGGGAATCTATGGCTACACCTTC
.,TRBV28,.,TRBJ2-1,CASTETAYNEQFF,TGTGCCAGCACCGAGACAGCCTACAATGAGCAGTTCTTC
TRBD1,TRBV10-3,.,TRBJ1-1,CAISPGTGNTEAFF,TGTGCCATCAGTCCCGGGACAGGGAACACTGAAGCTTTCTTT
TRBD2,TRBV5-4,.,TRBJ2-3,CASSLGLAGPPQYF,TGTGCCAGCAGCCTTGGACTAGCGGGGCCGCCGCAGTATTTT
.,TRBV4-1,.,TRBJ1-2,CASSQGRGLGYTF,TGCGCCAGCAGCCAAGGGAGGGGTCTTGGCTACACCTTC
.,TRBV18,.,TRBJ2-7,CASSPTGTRSYEQYF,TGTGCCAGCTCACCAACCGGGACTCGCTCCTACGAGCAGTACTTC
TRBD1,TRBV6-5,.,TRBJ1-5,CASIRQGAYQPQHF,TGTGCCAGCATTAGACAGGGGGCTTATCAGCCCCAGCATTTT
TRBD1,TRBV10-3,.,TRBJ2-5,CAISGGQGASQETQYF,TGTGCCATCAGTGGGGGGCAGGGGGCGTCCCAAGAGACCCAGTACTTC
TRBD2,TRBV11-2,.,TRBJ2-7,CASSSPRSGSFEQYF,TGTGCCAGCAGCTCCCCCCGCAGCGGGAGTTTCGAGCAGTACTTC
.,TRBV25-1,.,TRBJ1-2,CASSGTVSGYTF,TGTGCCAGCAGTGGGACAGTTTCGGGCTACACCTTC
.,TRBV5-1,.,TRBJ1-2,CASSPSRGATNYGYTF,TGCGCCAGCAGCCCGTCTCGGGGGGCGACTAACTATGGCTACACCTTC
.,TRBV6-5,.,TRBJ2-3,CASSYVRELDTQYF,TGTGCCAGCAGTTACGTGAGGGAACTAGATACGCAGTATTTT
.,TRBV28,.,TRBJ1-2,CASSPLANYGYTF,TGTGCCAGCAGCCCTCTAGCTAACTATGGCTACACCTTC
.,TRBV5-4,.,TRBJ2-3,CASSQQQGSGHTQYF,TGTGCCAGCAGCCAACAACAGGGTTCTGGGCATACGCAGTATTTT
.,TRBV28,.,TRBJ1-1,CASCSSRGQLNTEAFF,TGTGCCAGCTGTAGTTCAAGGGGCCAATTGAACACTGAAGCTTTCTTT
TRBD2,TRBV2,.,TRBJ2-7,CAGLGTSGERSSYEQYF,TGTGCCGGTCTCGGGACTAGCGGTGAGAGGAGCTCCTACGAGCAGTACTTC
.,TRBV7-9,.,TRBJ1-1,CASSLESPRRGSRKAFF,TGTGCCAGCAGCTTAGAATCGCCCAGGCGGGGGTCAAGGAAAGCTTTCTTT
TRBD1,TRBV5-1,.,TRBJ2-3,CASSLAPGTDTDTQYF,TGCGCCAGCAGCTTGGCCCCAGGGACAGACACAGATACGCAGTATTTT
.,TRBV28,few,TRBJ2-1,CASSSPRDRGGYEQFF,TGTGCCAGCAGTTCACCCAGGGACCGTGGGGGCTATGAGCAGTTCTTC
.,TRBV5-1,.,TRBJ1-1,CASSRQGRGTEAFF,TGCGCCAGCAGCCGGCAGGGGCGCGGCACTGAAGCTTTCTTT
.,TRBV28,.,TRBJ2-7,CASSSLRLASYEQYF,TGTGCCAGCAGTTCACTACGGTTAGCCTCCTACGAGCAGTACTTC
.,TRBV30,once,TRBJ2-7,CAWKGQRSYEQYF,TGTGCCTGGAAAGGACAGCGGAGCTACGAGCAGTACTTC
TRBD2,TRBV7-9,once,TRBJ2-5,CASSLALTSVETQYF,TGTGCCAGCAGCTTAGCACTAACTAGCGTGGAGACCCAGTACTTC
TRBD1,TRBV5-5,.,TRBJ1-4,CASSSDRGFEKLFF,TGTGCCAGCAGCTCTGACAGGGGGTTTGAAAAACTGTTTTTT
TRBD2,TRBV7-2,few,TRBJ2-6,CASSHGTRWAGANVLTF,TGTGCCAGCAGCCACGGGACTAGGTGGGCTGGGGCCAACGTCCTGACTTTC
TRBD1,TRBV7-9,.,TRBJ1-3,CASSQQGGSGNTIYF,TGTGCCAGCAGCCAGCAGGGGGGTAGTGGAAACACCATATATTTT
TRBD1,TRBV5-4,.,TRBJ1-1,CASSRGQRGRTEAFF,TGTGCCAGCAGCCGGGGACAGCGTGGTAGGACTGAAGCTTTCTTT
.,TRBV14,.,TRBJ2-1,CASSQLNWSSYNEQFF,TGTGCCAGCAGCCAACTCAACTGGAGCTCCTACAATGAGCAGTTCTTC
TRBD2,TRBV5-1,.,TRBJ2-1,CASSSYLAGGTVDEQFF,TGCGCCAGCAGCTCCTATCTAGCGGGAGGAACTGTTGATGAGCAGTTCTTC
.,TRBV10-3,.,TRBJ2-3,CAISESRNTDTQYF,TGTGCCATCAGTGAGTCGAGAAACACAGATACGCAGTATTTT
TRBD1,TRBV29-1,.,TRBJ1-1,CSVGRGSTEAFF,TGCAGCGTTGGCAGGGGGAGCACTGAAGCTTTCTTT
.,TRBV29-1,.,TRBJ2-3,CSISQGADTQYF,TGCAGCATCTCTCAGGGCGCAGATACGCAGTATTTT
.,TRBV4-1,once,TRBJ2-5,CASSLLRGGRETQYF,TGCGCCAGCAGCCTCTTAAGGGGGGGACGAGAGACCCAGTACTTC
.,TRBV18,.,TRBJ1-5,CASSLGDTSNQPQHF,TGTGCCAGCTCACTCGGGGATACCAGCAATCAGCCCCAGCATTTT
TRBD1,TRBV28,.,TRBJ2-6,CASSLTGWANVLTF,TGTGCCAGCAGTTTGACAGGGTGGGCCAACGTCCTGACTTTC
TRBD2,TRBV5-1,.,TRBJ2-1,CASSSRPSGGYNEQFF,TGCGCCAGCAGCTCTCGGCCTAGCGGAGGCTACAATGAGCAGTTCTTC
.,TRBV5-4,.,TRBJ2-2,CASSLGIVGARGTGELFF,TGTGCCAGCAGCTTGGGAATCGTGGGGGCGCGTGGCACCGGGGAGCTGTTTTTT
.,TRBV18,.,TRBJ2-5,CASSPSDSPEGTQYF,TGTGCCAGCTCACCATCCGACTCTCCGGAGGGGACCCAGTACTTC
.,TRBV27,.,TRBJ2-3,CASSYQGPGDTQYF,TGTGCCAGCAGTTATCAAGGTCCGGGAGATACGCAGTATTTT
.,TRBV11-2,.,TRBJ2-1,CASSLGGGGYSYNEQFF,TGTGCCAGCAGCTTAGGGGGCGGGGGCTACTCCTACAATGAGCAGTTCTTC
.,TRBV7-2,.,TRBJ2-2,CASSLQGSTGELFF,TGTGCCAGCAGCTTACAGGGTTCCACCGGGGAGCTGTTTTTT
.,TRBV6-1,.,TRBJ2-7,CASSEGDASSYEQYF,TGTGCCAGCAGTGAAGGCGACGCTAGCTCCTACGAGCAGTACTTC
TRBD2,TRBV7-8,.,TRBJ2-7,CASSLAAGGLSGEQYF,TGTGCCAGCAGCTTAGCAGCGGGAGGTCTATCGGGGGAGCAGTACTTC